What follows describes a single T cell receptor (beta chain). The data belong to a study of CD8 T cells in Susac syndrome. CD8+ and CD4+ T cells taken from blood had their TCR beta sequenced. The multiple sclerosis controls consisted of treatment-naive patients with relapsing-remitting disease, either stable or active. The TEMRA cells underwent FACS enrichment, while the CD8+ and CD4+ T cells underwent negative isolation. CDR3 length: 16 amino acids. V was clipped by 2 bases and J by 2 bases; unmatched bases: 11. Germline V gives CDR1 GTSNPN, CDR2 SVGIG (reference sequence). A quantity of roughly 0.5 to 1 ug RNA underwent reverse transcription using random hexamers. By means of immunoSEQ multiplex PCR, TCR beta CDR3 spanning 54 Vbeta and 13 Jbeta underwent amplification. TCRdb analysed the immunoSEQ multiplex PCR reads with MiXCR anew, one entry per CDR3 protein. The sample yields nearly 200,000 distinct CDR3 sequences, 90% to 95% seen once.

The TCR was taken from a human donor with multiple sclerosis. Sequences were obtained from CD4+ T cells from PBMCs. The chain combines TRBV30 with TRBJ1-2; 7 bases fit TRBD1. The CDR3 is CAWSILARGQNYGYTF. DNA for the CDR3: TGTGCCTGGAGTATACTCGCTAGGGGACAGAACTATGGCTACACCTTC.